Presented here are 21 T cell receptor beta chains from one specimen sequenced in a study of cytomegalovirus exposure and HLA in healthy donors. Some clones are missing from TCRdb's copy, which holds only in-frame ones; the method was immunoSEQ multiplex PCR. The data contain 150,000 to 250,000 clones, roughly three quarters of them singletons. The specimen sequenced was PBMCs. The receptor set was obtained from a woman aged 25 to 39 in good health and CMV-seronegative.

V gene TRBV7-9 combines with J gene TRBJ2-2, with 11 bases that match TRBD1. The V and J ends lost 8 bases and 7 bases, in that order; junction bases with no gene match: 18. The germline V gene encodes CDR1 SEHNR and CDR2 FQNEAQ (reference sequence). The CDR3 is 18 amino acids. Here the CDR3 DNA reads TGTGCCAGCTCCTATAAAGGTCCGGACAGGGGGCGGATCGGGGAGCTGTTTTTT. Its protein is CASSYKGPDRGRIGELFF. Full variable domain (rest looked up from reference TRBV7-9 and TRBJ2-2): DTGVSQNPRHKITKRGQNVTFRCDPISEHNRLYWYRQTLGQGPEFLTYFQNEAQLEKSRLLSDRFSAERPKGSFSTLEIQRTEQGDSAMYLCASSYKGPDRGRIGELFFGEGSRLTVL.

This clone was recorded only once. V and J are TRBV28 and TRBJ1-6, with D possibly matching TRBD1 (5 bases). The CDR3 has 14 amino acids. The germline gives CDR1 MDHEN, CDR2 SYDVKM. V was trimmed by 6 bases and J by 5 bases, leaving 11 bases between them. The CDR3 loop reads CASSPTQDNSPLHF. CDR3 DNA: TGTGCCAGCAGCCCGACACAGGATAATTCACCCCTCCACTTT.

The rearrangement joins TRBV9 to TRBJ2-3; maybe TRBD2 (7 bases). Trimming removed 0 bases from V and 0 bases from J, with 11 bases in between. Germline loops: CDR1 SGDLS, CDR2 YYNGEE. The CDR3 runs to 16 residues. The CDR3 spells CASSVAAGASTDTQYF. The DNA of the CDR3 is TGTGCCAGCAGCGTAGCGGCGGGGGCTAGCACAGATACGCAGTATTTT.

The chain links TRBV5-1 to TRBJ2-1, with D possibly TRBD1 on 6 matching bases. In germline, CDR1 is SGHRS, CDR2 YFSETQ. Trimming cost V 0 bases and J 5 bases, with 12 bases left between them. This CDR3 has 15 amino acids. CDR3 sequence reads: CASSLAYSGDNEQFF. As DNA, the CDR3 is TGCGCCAGCAGCTTGGCCTATTCAGGGGACAATGAGCAGTTCTTC.

The chain carries TRBV18 and TRBJ1-4, with D possibly TRBD1 on 5 matching bases. V lost 5 bases and J 8 bases, leaving 21 bases between the germline ends. Germline V gene data show CDR1 as KGHSH and CDR2 as LQKENI. This CDR3 region has 16 residues. The CDR3 here is CASSVTGAGNREKLFF. DNA for the CDR3: TGTGCCAGCTCAGTAACTGGTGCAGGGAATCGAGAAAAACTGTTTTTT.

The chain carries TRBV18 and TRBJ2-5; D is perhaps TRBD2 (6 bases). V lost 3 bases and J lost 4, with 12 bases in between. This CDR3 is built from 14 residues. Germline V lookup: CDR1 KGHSH, CDR2 LQKENI. CDR3 sequence: CASSPLSGRETQYF. The CDR3 nucleotides read TGTGCCAGCTCACCCCTGTCCGGGAGAGAGACCCAGTACTTC. Full variable domain (missing parts from reference TRBV18 and TRBJ2-5): NAGVMQNPRHLVRRRGQEARLRCSPMKGHSHVYWYRQLPEEGLKFMVYLQKENIIDESGMPKERFSAEFPKEGPSILRIQQVVRGDSAAYFCASSPLSGRETQYFGPGTRLLVL.

As concerns this clone: Other nucleotide sequences from this sample produce the same CDR3. J is TRBJ1-1 and V is TRBV5-1; D might be TRBD1 (6 bases). Deletions cut 0 bases from V and 1 base from J, with 7 bases between. Germline V gene lookup returns CDR1 SGHRS and CDR2 YFSETQ. The CDR3 totals 14 residues. The DNA of the CDR3 is TGCGCCAGCAGCTTGGGAGGGGGGAACACTGAAGCTTTCTTT. It codes for CASSLGGGNTEAFF. Supplemented by reference TRBV5-1 and TRBJ1-1, the full variable domain reads KAGVTQTPRYLIKTRGQQVTLSCSPISGHRSVSWYQQTPGQGLQFLFEYFSETQRNKGNFPGRFSGRQFSNSRSEMNVSTLELGDSALYLCASSLGGGNTEAFFGQGTRLTVV.

V gene TRBV7-6 combines with J gene TRBJ1-4, with TRBD1 matching over 10 bases. The CDR3 consists of 15 residues. V was clipped by 5 bases and J by 7 bases; unmatched bases: 7. The germline CDR1 and CDR2 sequences are SGHVS and FNYEAQ. The CDR3 nucleotides are TGTGCCAGCAGCCCTATGACAGGGGGCTTTGAAAAACTGTTTTTT. Its protein product is CASSPMTGGFEKLFF.

The chain is built from TRBV7-8 and TRBJ2-7; D is possibly TRBD2 (6 bases). This CDR3 is 14 amino acids long. Per the germline V gene, CDR1 is SGHVS and CDR2 is FQNEAQ. V was shortened by 1 base and J by 7 bases, with 14 bases between the two germline ends. The CDR3 bases are TGTGCCAGCAGCTTAGGTTCGGGACTCACAGAGCAGTACTTC. As protein: CASSLGSGLTEQYF.

This clone was counted at least ten times. V is TRBV28 and J is TRBJ2-3, with 10 bases identical to TRBD2. The CDR3 has 15 amino acids. The germline V gene has CDR1 MDHEN and CDR2 SYDVKM. CDR3 amino acids: CAASGGLASTDTQYF. The CDR3 coding sequence is TGTGCGGCTAGCGGGGGCCTAGCTAGCACAGATACGCAGTATTTT.

This chain links TRBV30 with TRBJ2-7; TRBD2 aligns across 8 bases. Germline V gene data show CDR1 as GTSNPN and CDR2 as SVGIG (reference sequence). The CDR3 loop spans 13 amino acids. The trim removed 5 bases at V and 5 bases at J, leaving 8 bases unmatched. The CDR3 spells CAWGSGGFHEQYF. The CDR3 DNA follows: TGTGCCTGGGGGTCGGGAGGGTTCCACGAGCAGTACTTC.

This chain joins TRBV10-1 and TRBJ2-7; 8 bases line up with TRBD1. The V segment lost 4 bases and the J segment 2 bases; nucleotides outside the gene matches: 4. Germline CDR1 is WNHNN and CDR2 is SYGVQD (reference sequence). There are 14 residues in the CDR3. CDR3 coding DNA: TGCGCCAGCAGTGCGGGGACAGGACCCTACGAGCAGTACTTC. Residues: CASSAGTGPYEQYF.

The chain uses TRBV19 and TRBJ2-7; no reliable D call. The CDR3 totals 11 residues. Germline V gene lookup returns CDR1 LNHDA and CDR2 SQIVND (reference sequence). CDR3 loop: CASSIPSITIV. CDR3 coding DNA: TGTGCCAGTAGTATACCCTCTATTACGATCGTC.

The chain has TRBV27 and TRBJ1-1; 10 bases line up with TRBD1. The junction had 3 bases not matched to a gene; V was cut back by 5 bases and J by 6 bases. CDR1 and CDR2 (germline): MNHEY, SMNVEV (reference sequence). CDR3 length equals 13 residues. Here the CDR3 reads CASSAGTGAEAFF. The CDR3 DNA reads TGTGCCAGCAGTGCCGGGACAGGGGCTGAAGCTTTCTTT.

V and J are TRBV1 and TRBJ1-3. TRBV1 is a documented pseudogene. The CDR3 length is 16 residues. CDR3 region: CTSSQFRGANGNTIYF. CDR3 DNA sequence: TGCACCAGCAGCCAATTCCGGGGGGCGAATGGAAACACCATATATTTT.

The CDR3 DNA reads as TGTGCTAGTGGCCTCCAGGGGGCGCTTGAAAAACTGTTTTTT. Translation gives CASGLQGALEKLFF. V is TRBV12-5 and J is TRBJ1-4; 8 nucleotides align to TRBD1. The CDR3 totals 14 residues. Germline CDR1 LGHNT, CDR2 FRNRAP. V lost 6 bases, J lost 7 bases, and 7 bases stayed unmatched.

The rearrangement joins TRBV21-1 to TRBJ2-7; the table's D call, TRBD1, has no DNA check behind it. TRBV21-1 is shown as a pseudogene. This CDR3 has 15 residues. In nucleotides, the CDR3 is TGTGCCAGCAGCAAAGCAGCAGGGGGCGGCTACGAGCAGTACTTC. This codes for CASSKAAGGGYEQYF.

CDR3 sequence: CASSPGRYEQYF. The CDR3 coding sequence is TGTGCCAGCAGCCCGGGTCGGTACGAGCAGTACTTC. The chain has TRBV6-5 and TRBJ2-7; D gene uncertain. V was clipped by 6 bases and J by 4 bases, with 10 bases between them. CDR1 and CDR2 (germline): MNHEY, SVGAGI. The CDR3 consists of 12 residues.

This rearrangement joins TRBV10-3 to TRBJ1-2; TRBD1 aligns across 9 bases. The CDR3 is 15 residues long. Losses at the gene ends were 2 bases for V and 6 bases for J; bases not matched to a gene: 7. CDR1 and CDR2 from the germline V gene are ENHRY and SYGVKD. CDR3 sequence (DNA): TGTGCCATCAGTGAGGTTACGTGGACAGGGGATGGCTACACCTTC. Encoded protein: CAISEVTWTGDGYTF.

CDR3 sequence: CASSLAGVGNQPQHF. CDR3 nucleotide sequence: TGTGCCAGCAGCTTAGCAGGGGTCGGCAATCAGCCCCAGCATTTT. J is TRBJ1-5 and V is TRBV7-8; weak D call: TRBD1 (5 bases). V was pared by 0 bases and J by 2 bases, with 8 bases between. Looked up from germline, CDR1 is SGHVS and CDR2 is FQNEAQ. CDR3 length: 15 amino acids.

The chain employs TRBV28 and TRBJ1-5, with 9 positions matching TRBD1. With V trimmed by 4 bases and J by 10 bases, 14 bases remained unmatched. This CDR3 has 16 residues. Germline V gene sequence: CDR1 MDHEN, CDR2 SYDVKM. Written as DNA, the CDR3 is TGTGCCAGCAGTTCGGGACAGGGCGGGAATAGGTATCCCCAGCATTTT. Protein product: CASSSGQGGNRYPQHF.